A single T cell receptor beta chain is shown here with its context. Its antigen remains unidentified. Per-nucleotide qualities are absent, and no much larger clonotype sits a single base away. This specimen comes from a study of T cells in Graves' hyperthyroidism and ophthalmopathy (dated by TCRdb to about 2019). The study in broad terms: Peripheral blood was sampled at the time of initial diagnosis, prior to any treatment. For training and testing, the 100 patients in the discovery cohort were randomly divided in a 7:3 ratio. Whether ophthalmopathy could be predicted prospectively was tested in an independent validation cohort made up of under 20 hyperthyroidism patients plus 17 patients who later progressed to ophthalmopathy. Thyroid tissue and blood T-cell repertoires from about 6 Graves' hyperthyroidism patients were also compared in the study. Following sampling, methimazole starting at 30 mg daily was given to hyperthyroidism patients, and high-dose intravenous methylprednisolone was given to ophthalmopathy patients. TCR Vbeta CDR3 sequencing of 135 peripheral blood samples (approximately 44 ophthalmopathy, some 75 hyperthyroidism and approximately 17 progressor patients) is reported in the paper. To identify TCR V-J signatures that set the groups apart, the researchers used a discovery cohort of about a hundred patients, made up of fewer than 50 with Graves' ophthalmopathy and 57 with stable Graves' hyperthyroidism.

Stable Graves' hyperthyroidism was defined as no progression to ophthalmopathy during 18 months of follow-up. Hyperthyroidism patients were newly diagnosed, had a disease duration of under 2 months, and were aged 18 to 65 years. The study excluded patients with uncontrolled infections, other autoimmune diseases, pregnancy or lactation. Diagnoses were established on the basis of clinical symptoms, serum thyroxine and TRAb, thyroid ultrasound, and orbital computed tomography. PBMCs were separated from 10 ml of fresh peripheral blood using Ficoll-Paque density gradient centrifugation. Total RNA was extracted with Trizol reagent, and quality was checked on an Agilent 2100 Bioanalyzer. Findings and caveats that apply to the study as a whole: Blood samples also contained most of the expanded thyroid clonotypes (frequency above 0.001), which suggests that blood repertoires may reflect thyroid immune responses. A 13 V-J signature model separated ophthalmopathy from stable hyperthyroidism, with over 85% sensitivity and approximately 81% specificity in cross-validation and 80%/75% in testing. Sample size was not statistically predetermined, and blinding of investigators to group allocation was not performed. In validation, the model predicted progression to ophthalmopathy a median of about 6.5 months before onset, with about 71% sensitivity and roughly 79% specificity.

CDR1 and CDR2 (SEHNR, FQNEAQ) derive from the germline V gene (reference sequence). The V end gives up 8 bases and the J end 2 bases, leaving 9 bases in the junction not matched to a gene. Measured from the cysteine to the phenylalanine, the CDR3 is 15 residues long. Only the CDR3 portion is preserved as DNA: 45 bases, with reading frame beginning at the first base. TCR beta CDR3 regions were amplified from RNA transcripts. A first-round RT-PCR of the TCR CDR3 used the HTBI primer set with the Qiagen OneStep RT-PCR kit. The libraries were constructed in a second round of multiplex PCR and then size-selected and purified. Paired-end sequencing of the libraries was performed with 100 bp reads on an Illumina HiSeq2000. The paper's data handling went like this. SOAPnuke was used to process the raw data, removing reads that contained adapters or uncalled bases, had a mean Phred below 15, or lacked an exact match to the constant primer or identifier. COPE v1.2.5 was used to merge the high-quality paired reads, and each unique nucleotide sequence was defined as a clonotype. MiTCR v1.1 was used to align the clonotypes against IMGT TRBV, TRBD and TRBJ reference segments. The analysis was restricted to V-J combinations with a frequency above 0.0001, which together covered 99.2% of the repertoires. A TCS score was defined as the ratio of F50 (clonal expansion) to E x V (chaos), with BLOSUM62-based TCRdist applied between CDR3 peptides within each V-J. Welch's t-statistics and random forest reduced just over 500 V-J features to 13, which were used in a naive Bayes classifier (R e1071). Starting from the raw public reads, TCRdb applied fastp trimming at Q25, assembled clones with MiXCR and retained in-frame beta chains. Rows with a matching CDR3 protein are joined into one entry that keeps the most common DNA and genes. V and J calls and clone size were set by TCRdb, not the authors. The table for this sample lists some 350,000 distinct CDR3 sequences; under 20% of them were counted only once. The ten largest make up 3.5% to 4% of the sample.

Sequences were obtained from blood. The sequence came from a woman aged 18 to 35 with Graves' hyperthyroidism. The rearrangement combines TRBV7-9 with TRBJ1-5; 7 of the junction bases match TRBD1. The CDR3 amino acid sequence is: CASGTGAAGNQPQHF. The base sequence is TGTGCCAGCGGTACAGGGGCCGCCGGCAATCAGCCCCAGCATTTT. Full variable domain (CDR3 extended with the reference TRBV7-9 and TRBJ1-5 proteins): DTGVSQNPRHKITKRGQNVTFRCDPISEHNRLYWYRQTLGQGPEFLTYFQNEAQLEKSRLLSDRFSAERPKGSFSTLEIQRTEQGDSAMYLCASGTGAAGNQPQHFGDGTRLSIL.